The TCR beta chain under discussion was sequenced for a study of blood T cells in healthy people across ages. Total RNA was isolated from each sample in quantities of at least 5 micrograms. Findings and limits, study-wide: With naive T cell percentage, TCR beta diversity showed a strong correlation. Long-lived and aged donors differed, with more naive CD4+ cells and higher diversity in the long-lived.

There are 16 residues in the CDR3. CDR1 MGHRA and CDR2 YSYEKL come from the germline V gene. Trimming took 4 bases from V and 8 from J, leaving 18 bases between them. A sample-barcoded 5' primer and a J-beta primer mix were used in a second PCR of roughly 7 to 11 cycles. MiXCR, applied by TCRdb to the 5' RACE reads, yields one record per CDR3 protein. The data contain around 500,000 distinct CDR3 sequences, around 48% of them singletons. Concerning this clonotype: Antigen unknown.

The clonotype comes from a man aged 80 or over in good health. The chain carries TRBV4-1 and TRBJ2-6; D unresolved. Sequencing used blood. CDR3 residues: CASSRSPDWATNVLTF. CDR3 sequence (DNA): TGCGCCAGCAGCCGATCCCCCGATTGGGCTACCAACGTCCTGACTTTC.